The present TCR beta chain was sequenced within a study of early stage breast cancer tumors. This clone has a handful of counts. Measured with immunoSEQ multiplex PCR; TCRdb has only the in-frame clones, and not every one. The sample has around 41,000 clones; approximately 78% are singletons. This CDR3 comprises 14 residues. V lost 5 bases and J lost 7, with 14 bases in between. The germline CDR1 and CDR2 sequences are LNHDA and SQIVND (reference sequence). Sample: blood. This TCR was sampled from a person aged 50-59 years with breast cancer. The chain employs TRBV19 and TRBJ1-4; D possibly corresponds to TRBD1 (6 bases). CDR3 nucleotide sequence: TGTGCCAGTAGTCGCAGGGGTGAGACTGAAAAACTGTTTTTT. This sequence encodes CASSRRGETEKLFF. The whole variable domain, remainder taken from reference TRBV19 and TRBJ1-4, is DGGITQSPKYLFRKEGQNVTLSCEQNLNHDAMYWYRQDPGQGLRLIYYSQIVNDFQKGDIAEGYSVSREKKESFPLTVTSAQKNPTAFYLCASSRRGETEKLFFGSGTQLSVL.